This TCR beta chain was captured in a study of radiotherapy plus CTLA-4 blockade in lung cancer. Some clones are missing from TCRdb's copy, which holds only in-frame ones; the method was immunoSEQ multiplex PCR. The sample has fewer than 65,000 clones, 75% to 80% seen once; the top ten hold over 2%. This sequence originates from a human donor with non-small cell lung cancer whose response to radiotherapy plus ipilimumab could not be evaluated. Sequencing used peripheral blood, obtained from a patient treated with radiotherapy plus ipilimumab.

The CDR3, as DNA: TGTGCCATCACCGAGGGGGGGTGGACCACTGAAGCTTTCTTT. This encodes CAITEGGWTTEAFF. The rearrangement links TRBV10-3 to TRBJ1-1; the D gene is possibly TRBD1 (6 bases). The V gene's germline CDR1 is ENHRY and CDR2 SYGVKD. Trimming stripped 7 bases from V and 4 bases from J, with 16 bases between. The CDR3 is made up of 14 amino acids.